One sample yielded the 21 T cell receptor beta chains listed below, sequenced in a study of cytomegalovirus exposure and HLA in healthy donors. Primers included in the PCR were 60 Vbeta and 13 Jbeta primers. Measured with immunoSEQ multiplex PCR; TCRdb has only the in-frame clones, and not every one. This sample lists 130,000 or so clones; its ten largest clones have about 2.2%. Material for sequencing was PBMCs. These receptors were collected from a young woman in good health and CMV-seronegative.

V usage is TRBV5-1 and J usage is TRBJ2-5, with 11 bases lining up with TRBD2. CDR1 SGHRS and CDR2 YFSETQ come from the germline V gene. The CDR3 runs 16 residues. The V segment lost 2 bases and the J segment 5 bases; nucleotides outside the gene matches: 8. Written as DNA, the CDR3 is TGCGCCAGCAGCTTCGGACTAGCGGGTTATAGGGAGACCCAGTACTTC. Amino acids: CASSFGLAGYRETQYF.

This chain connects TRBV5-1 to TRBJ1-3; no firm D call. CDR3 length: 15 residues. Trimming removed 1 base at V and 0 bases at J, with 8 bases between. Per germline, CDR1 SGHRS and CDR2 YFSETQ. The CDR3 sequence: CASSLSGVSGNTIYF. In DNA, the CDR3 is TGCGCCAGCAGCTTGTCCGGGGTCTCTGGAAACACCATATATTTT.

The J gene is TRBJ2-2, the V gene TRBV7-3; TRBD1 is a possible D gene (5 bases). This CDR3 region has 14 residues. Trimming removed 3 bases at V and 3 bases at J, with 8 bases between. Germline V gene sequence: CDR1 SGHTA, CDR2 FQGTGA. CDR3 in DNA: TGTGCCAGCAGCTTGACAGCTCACACCGGGGAGCTGTTTTTT. Translating gives CASSLTAHTGELFF.

The chain couples TRBV5-8 to TRBJ2-1; D is perhaps TRBD2 (5 bases). V lost 9 bases to trimming and J lost 2 bases, with 24 bases between them. This CDR3 has 17 residues. Germline-derived CDR1 and CDR2 are SGHTS and YDEGEE. CDR3 bases: TGTGCCACCCCCGGTCGGATTAGCGCAGAAACCTACAATGAGCAGTTCTTC. Its translation is CATPGRISAETYNEQFF.

The gene calls are TRBV19 and TRBJ1-3; D gene ambiguous. From germline, CDR1 is LNHDA and CDR2 SQIVND (reference sequence). This CDR3 has 16 amino acids. Trimming pared 3 bases from V and 2 bases from J, leaving 14 bases between. The CDR3 nucleotides read TGTGCCAGTAGTATTGTCCTACGGGAGGCTGGAAACACCATATATTTT. Translated, it gives CASSIVLREAGNTIYF.

The rearrangement uses TRBV18 and TRBJ2-3; D gene uncertain. CDR1 and CDR2 from the germline V gene are KGHSH and LQKENI. The germline V and J ends were trimmed by 3 bases and 1 base, with 5 bases remaining between them. The CDR3 sequence is 13 residues long. The CDR3 sequence: CASSPRGTDTQYF. CDR3 in DNA: TGTGCCAGCTCACCCCGGGGCACAGATACGCAGTATTTT. The full variable domain, in which reference TRBV18 and TRBJ2-3 provide the parts outside the CDR3, is NAGVMQNPRHLVRRRGQEARLRCSPMKGHSHVYWYRQLPEEGLKFMVYLQKENIIDESGMPKERFSAEFPKEGPSILRIQQVVRGDSAAYFCASSPRGTDTQYFGPGTRLTVL.

This sequence joins TRBV12-5 and TRBJ1-1; D unclear. Trimming removed 3 bases from V and 1 base from J, with 6 bases in between. There are 13 residues in the CDR3. CDR1 is LGHNT and CDR2 is FRNRAP in the germline V gene. CDR3 loop: CASGFSSNTEAFF. The DNA for the CDR3 is TGTGCTAGTGGTTTTTCCTCGAACACTGAAGCTTTCTTT.

The chain is built from TRBV5-1 and TRBJ2-2, with a possible D match to TRBD1 (5 bases). Germline V gives CDR1 SGHRS, CDR2 YFSETQ. V dropped 0 bases and J dropped 3 bases, with 15 bases sitting between them. This CDR3 contains 17 residues. This CDR3 reads CASSLEGRTGDTGELFF. The CDR3 DNA reads TGCGCCAGCAGCTTGGAGGGTAGAACAGGCGACACCGGGGAGCTGTTTTTT.

This chain connects TRBV6-1 to TRBJ2-2; a weak D match, TRBD1 (6 bases). Germline CDR1 MNHNS, CDR2 SASEGT. V was cut by 6 bases and J by 1 base, with 6 bases left in between. The CDR3 is 13 residues long. The CDR3 reads CASRQGNTGELFF. The CDR3 DNA is TGTGCCAGCAGACAGGGGAACACCGGGGAGCTGTTTTTT.

The chain uses TRBV18 and TRBJ1-5; TRBD1 agrees at 11 bases. This CDR3 region has 16 residues. J lost 3 bases, V lost 3 bases, and 4 bases had no gene match. Germline V gene sequence: CDR1 KGHSH, CDR2 LQKENI. DNA for the CDR3: TGTGCCAGCTCACCCGGACAGGGGGCCTACAATCAGCCCCAGCATTTT. Translating gives CASSPGQGAYNQPQHF.

The genes are TRBV27 and TRBJ1-3; 8 nucleotides line up with TRBD1. V shed 6 bases and J 4 bases; nucleotides not matched to a gene: 2. The CDR3 is 13 amino acids. CDR1 is MNHEY, CDR2 SMNVEV, per germline (reference sequence). In DNA, the CDR3 is TGTGCCAGCAGGGGGACAGGAGGAAACACCATATATTTT. Amino acid sequence: CASRGTGGNTIYF.

The genes are TRBV6-6 and TRBJ2-5; TRBD1 might be the D (5 bases). With 2 bases removed from V and 3 bases from J, the gap between germline ends came to 13 bases. The CDR3 contains 15 residues. Germline V CDR1 and CDR2: MNHNY, SVGAGI (reference sequence). CDR3: CASSYRQGNKETQYF. The CDR3, as DNA: TGTGCCAGCAGTTACAGGCAGGGAAATAAAGAGACCCAGTACTTC.

The chain recombines TRBV28 with TRBJ1-3, with a tentative D call TRBD1 (5 bases). V was pared by 3 bases and J by 0 bases, with 9 bases between. Germline-derived CDR1 and CDR2 are MDHEN and SYDVKM. The CDR3 has 15 amino acids. The CDR3, as DNA: TGTGCCAGCAGTTTTGCCGGGGGCTCTGGAAACACCATATATTTT. Protein sequence: CASSFAGGSGNTIYF.

Remarks on this clone: This CDR3 is also generated by other DNA sequences in the sample. The chain employs TRBV27 and TRBJ1-1, with D unclear. V lost 6 bases and J lost 0, with 8 bases in between. The germline V gene has CDR1 MNHEY and CDR2 SMNVEV (reference sequence). The CDR3 has 13 residues. The CDR3 nucleotides are TGTGCCAGCAGCCTGTCTATGAACACTGAAGCTTTCTTT. As protein: CASSLSMNTEAFF.

The rearrangement uses TRBV15 and TRBJ2-7, with 11 nucleotides matching TRBD2. The germline V gene encodes CDR1 LNHNV and CDR2 YYDKDF (reference sequence). This CDR3 contains 14 residues. Trimming removed 5 bases from V and 4 bases from J; junction bases left unmatched: 4. DNA of the CDR3: TGTGCCACCAGCGACGCTAGCGGGAGGTACGAGCAGTACTTC. Translating it yields CATSDASGRYEQYF.

The chain employs TRBV5-4 and TRBJ2-2, with TRBD1 identical over 8 bases. The V gene end was trimmed by 5 bases and the J gene end by 2 bases; junction bases not matched to a gene: 5. This CDR3 has 15 amino acids. Germline CDR1 and CDR2: SGHNT and YYREEE (reference sequence). The CDR3 here is CASRSGTGNTGELFF. The CDR3, as DNA: TGTGCCAGCAGATCCGGGACAGGTAACACCGGGGAGCTGTTTTTT.

The chain combines TRBV21-1 with TRBJ2-7; TRBD1, as called in the table, went unchecked against the DNA. TRBV21-1 is termed a pseudogene. The CDR3 has 14 residues. DNA for the CDR3: TGTGCCAGCAGCAAAGTAGTAGGGGAAGACGAGCAGTACGTC. Its protein product is CASSKVVGEDEQYV.

The V gene is TRBV5-5, the J gene TRBJ2-2; 9 bases map to TRBD1. In germline, CDR1 is SGHKS, CDR2 YYEKEE (reference sequence). The CDR3 is 18 amino acids. V dropped 0 bases and J dropped 6; count of bases not matched to a gene: 12. CDR3 bases: TGTGCCAGCAGCTTGGGATTACCGGGACAGGGACTTGCCGGGGAGCTGTTTTTT. Translating gives CASSLGLPGQGLAGELFF.

Its frequency marks this clone as medium-sized. The CDR3 DNA reads as TGCAGCGTCGGTGTCCAAGACTATGGCTACACCTTC. Amino acids: CSVGVQDYGYTF. The rearrangement links TRBV29-1 to TRBJ1-2, with D unresolved. Per germline, CDR1 SQVTM and CDR2 ANQGSEA. Trimming pared 6 bases from V and 3 bases from J, leaving 11 bases between. The CDR3 length is 12 residues.

The chain carries TRBV6-1 and TRBJ1-2, with TRBD1 matching 8 bases. With 4 bases clipped from V and 8 bases from J, the junction kept 6 bases outside the gene matches. The CDR3 covers 13 residues. The germline V gene has CDR1 MNHNS and CDR2 SASEGT. CDR3 sequence reads: CASSGTGGRGYTF. The CDR3 DNA follows: TGTGCCAGCAGTGGCACAGGGGGGCGCGGCTACACCTTC.

The chain uses TRBV2 and TRBJ1-2; TRBD1 aligns across 7 bases. There are 16 residues in the CDR3. Trimming cost V 8 bases and J 1 base; bases outside gene matches: 13. Per germline, CDR1 SNHLY and CDR2 FYNNEI. CDR3 in DNA: TGTGCCAGCTCTATAGTGGGACAGAAAATTAACTATGGCTACACCTTC. Protein: CASSIVGQKINYGYTF.